These 10 T cell receptor beta chains originate from one sample sequenced in a study of shared clonotypes between healthy human individuals. TCRdb's copy holds only in-frame clones and misses some; the assay was immunoSEQ multiplex PCR. Altogether hundreds of thousands of clones are present, approximately 73% being singletons, with the ten largest covering around 2%. The sequenced sample consisted of memory CD4+ T cells sorted from blood. Described subset: CD45RA-negative fraction. Every receptor here comes from a woman younger than 45 in good health.

The J gene is TRBJ1-2, the V gene TRBV28, with no clear D. The CDR3 is 13 amino acids. The germline gives CDR1 MDHEN, CDR2 SYDVKM. V was clipped by 10 bases and J by 9 bases, with 21 bases between them. CDR3 DNA sequence: TGTGCCATTCAGAGGAGGCCTCCGGGGAGCTACACCTTC. Amino acids: CAIQRRPPGSYTF.

The chain joins TRBV28 to TRBJ1-5, with D unresolved. This CDR3 region has 15 residues. V was clipped by 5 bases and J by 0 bases, with 11 bases between them. CDR1 is MDHEN, CDR2 SYDVKM, per germline. CDR3: CASSPAAGSNQPQHF. For the CDR3, the DNA is TGTGCCAGCAGTCCAGCCGCGGGTAGCAATCAGCCCCAGCATTTT.

The chain carries TRBV19 and TRBJ1-1; no firm D call. CDR3 length: 12 amino acids. CDR1 and CDR2 from the germline V gene are LNHDA and SQIVND (reference sequence). V lost 3 bases and J lost 11, with 13 bases in between. The CDR3 coding sequence is TGTGCCAGTAGTATGACGACTACGTATGCTTTCTTT. Encoded protein: CASSMTTTYAFF.

V and J are TRBV9 and TRBJ2-5, with a possible D match to TRBD1 (7 bases). CDR1 is SGDLS, CDR2 YYNGEE, per germline. The CDR3 has 14 amino acids. Trimming took 4 bases from V and 4 from J, leaving 14 bases between them. The CDR3 DNA reads as TGTGCCAGCAGCTGGAGGGGGCAGGGAGAGACCCAGTACTTC. This sequence encodes CASSWRGQGETQYF.

The sample holds a few counts of this clone. Possible read error: a much larger clone is one base away. Other DNA sequences from this sample encode an identical CDR3 as well. The chain couples TRBV6-1 to TRBJ2-2; D call uncertain. Germline loops: CDR1 MNHNS, CDR2 SASEGT. The CDR3 has 14 amino acids. The V end lost 1 base, the J end lost 1 base, and 4 bases lay between the germline ends. CDR3 in amino acids: CASSEVGNTGELFF. In DNA, the CDR3 is TGTGCCAGCAGTGAAGTGGGGAACACCGGGGAGCTGTTTTTT.

The chain is built from TRBV30 and TRBJ2-7; TRBD2 matches 8 bases. V shed 0 bases and J 2 bases; nucleotides not matched to a gene: 3. Germline V gives CDR1 GTSNPN, CDR2 SVGIG (reference sequence). The CDR3 loop spans 14 amino acids. CDR3 nucleotide sequence: TGTGCCTGGAGTGTAACCGGGGGGGCCTACGAGCAGTACTTC. Its translation is CAWSVTGGAYEQYF.

The chain couples TRBV9 to TRBJ2-1; D call uncertain. This CDR3 region has 17 residues. Looked up from germline, CDR1 is SGDLS and CDR2 is YYNGEE. Between the trimmed V and J ends, which lost 0 bases and 0 bases, there was a span of 13 bases. In DNA, the CDR3 is TGTGCCAGCAGCGTAGAGGTGGCGGTTACCTCCTACAATGAGCAGTTCTTC. The encoded protein is CASSVEVAVTSYNEQFF.

This clone was picked up many times. Other nucleotide sequences in the sample specify the same CDR3. V gene TRBV10-2 combines with J gene TRBJ1-2; 7 bases agree with TRBD1. This CDR3 region has 13 residues. Looked up from germline, CDR1 is WSHSY and CDR2 is SAAADI. With V trimmed by 4 bases and J by 7 bases, 6 bases remained unmatched. The CDR3 DNA reads as TGCGCCAGCAGTGGACAGGGATTGGGTGGCTACACCTTC. Translated, it gives CASSGQGLGGYTF.

CDR3 region: CATRGAHNQPQHF. In DNA, the CDR3 is TGTGCCACCCGGGGGGCGCACAATCAGCCCCAGCATTTT. The V call is TRBV6-5, the J call TRBJ1-5; TRBD1 might be the D (6 bases). V was shortened by 10 bases and J by 3 bases, with 13 bases between the two germline ends. Germline loops: CDR1 MNHEY, CDR2 SVGAGI. The CDR3 is made up of 13 amino acids.

The V gene is TRBV6-1, the J gene TRBJ2-7; D unclear. Germline loops: CDR1 MNHNS, CDR2 SASEGT. Trimming removed 3 bases at V and 12 bases at J, with 12 bases between. This CDR3 has 11 residues. The CDR3 protein is CASSDVTLAYF. CDR3 DNA: TGTGCCAGCAGTGATGTGACTCTCGCGTACTTC.